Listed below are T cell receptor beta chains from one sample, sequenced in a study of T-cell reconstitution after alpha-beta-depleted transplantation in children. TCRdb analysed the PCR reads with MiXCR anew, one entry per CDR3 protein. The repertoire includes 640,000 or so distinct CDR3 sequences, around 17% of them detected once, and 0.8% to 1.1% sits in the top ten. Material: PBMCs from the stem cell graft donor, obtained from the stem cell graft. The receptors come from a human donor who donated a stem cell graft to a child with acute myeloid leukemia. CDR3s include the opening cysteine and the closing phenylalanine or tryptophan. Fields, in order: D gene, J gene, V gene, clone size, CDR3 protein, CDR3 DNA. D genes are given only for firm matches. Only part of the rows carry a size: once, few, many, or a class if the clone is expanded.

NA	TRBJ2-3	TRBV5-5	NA	CASSLSGSLTDTQYF	TGTGCCAGCAGCTTGAGCGGGTCACTCACAGATACGCAGTATTTT
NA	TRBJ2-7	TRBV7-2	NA	CASSAWTRSYEQYF	TGTGCCAGCAGCGCCTGGACAAGATCCTACGAGCAGTACTTC
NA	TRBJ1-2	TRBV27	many	CASSLEHTTVPNYGYTF	TGTGCCAGCAGTTTAGAGCATACGACAGTACCTAACTATGGCTACACCTTC
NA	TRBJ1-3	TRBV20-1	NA	CSADRSSGNTIYF	TGCAGTGCTGACAGATCCTCTGGAAACACCATATATTTT
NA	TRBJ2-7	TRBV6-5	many	CASSLRQNSYEQYF	TGTGCCAGCAGCCTCCGACAGAACTCCTACGAGCAGTACTTC
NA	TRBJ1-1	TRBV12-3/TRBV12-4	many	CASSLAWEGPLNTEAFF	TGTGCCAGCAGTTTAGCGTGGGAGGGGCCTTTGAACACTGAAGCTTTCTTT
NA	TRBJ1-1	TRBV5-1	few	CASTIGTEAFF	TGCGCCAGCACCATCGGCACTGAAGCTTTCTTT
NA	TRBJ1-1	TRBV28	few	CASSIYNAGNTEAFF	TGTGCCAGCAGCATTTATAATGCGGGGAACACTGAAGCTTTCTTT
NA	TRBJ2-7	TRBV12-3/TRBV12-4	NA	CASSLPGQGSYEQYF	TGTGCCAGCAGTTTACCCGGCCAGGGCTCCTACGAGCAGTACTTC
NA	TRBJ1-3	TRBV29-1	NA	CSVEVGYGNTIYF	TGCAGCGTTGAGGTGGGGTATGGAAACACCATATATTTT
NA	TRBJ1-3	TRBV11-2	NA	CASSLTTLWGLSGNTIYF	TGTGCCAGCAGCTTAACCACCCTCTGGGGCCTCTCTGGAAACACCATATATTTT
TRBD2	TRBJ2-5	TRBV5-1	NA	CASSFGWNGEGLQETQYF	TGCGCCAGCAGCTTCGGTTGGAACGGGGAGGGCCTCCAAGAGACCCAGTACTTC
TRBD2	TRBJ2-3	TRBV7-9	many	CASSSPSGDVNTQYF	TGTGCCAGCAGCTCTCCTAGCGGGGACGTGAATACGCAGTATTTT
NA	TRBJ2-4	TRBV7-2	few	CASSFGGPLAKNIQYF	TGTGCCAGCAGCTTTGGCGGGCCCTTAGCCAAAAACATTCAGTACTTC
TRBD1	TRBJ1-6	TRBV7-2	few	CASSLEPGGRISPLHF	TGTGCCAGCAGCTTAGAACCAGGGGGCAGGATCTCACCCCTCCACTTT
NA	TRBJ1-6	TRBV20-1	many	CSVGVSYNSPLHF	TGCAGTGTGGGTGTCTCCTATAATTCACCCCTCCACTTT